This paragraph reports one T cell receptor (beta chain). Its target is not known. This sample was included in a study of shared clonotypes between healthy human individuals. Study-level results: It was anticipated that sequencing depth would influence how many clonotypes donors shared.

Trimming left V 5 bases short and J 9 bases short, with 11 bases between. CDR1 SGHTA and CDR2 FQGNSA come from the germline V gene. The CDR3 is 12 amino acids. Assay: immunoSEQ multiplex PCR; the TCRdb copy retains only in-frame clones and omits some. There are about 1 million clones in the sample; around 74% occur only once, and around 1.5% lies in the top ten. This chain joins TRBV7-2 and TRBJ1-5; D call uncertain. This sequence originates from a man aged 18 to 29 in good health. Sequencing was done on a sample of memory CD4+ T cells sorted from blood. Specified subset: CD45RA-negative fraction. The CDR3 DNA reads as TGTGCCAGCAGCACTGCCGGCGGGCCCCAGCATTTT. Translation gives CASSTAGGPQHF.